What follows are 22 T cell receptor beta chains derived from one specimen sequenced in a study of vaccination and CD4 T cells after COVID-19. Cultured CD4+ T-cell DNA underwent Oncomine TCR Beta short-read sequencing. Via MiXCR, TCRdb re-called the PCR reads, giving one row per CDR3 protein. This sample carries about 7,400 distinct CDR3 sequences, 37% of them seen once, and the ten largest clones take roughly a sixth. These receptors lack a known antigen. Regarding treatment: roughly 10-day PBMC culture with coronavirus spike peptide pools or control peptides (ViraFEST assay). The unexposed donor gave CD4+ T cells before the COVID-19 pandemic (2011-2018). The sample consisted of CD4+ T cells from blood, cultured in vitro. The receptor source for this set is a human donor in good health.

The rearrangement joins TRBV19 to TRBJ1-1, with 7 positions matching TRBD1. Germline V gene sequence: CDR1 LNHDA, CDR2 SQIVND (reference sequence). CDR3 length: 13 residues. The junction had 3 bases not matched to a gene; V was cut back by 7 bases and J by 1 base. The CDR3 region is CASTTGRNTEAFF. Written as DNA, the CDR3 is TGTGCCAGTACGACAGGGAGGAACACTGAAGCTTTCTTT.

CDR3 amino acids: CASSENPGGITDTQYF. The CDR3 region has the DNA TGTGCCAGCAGTGAAAACCCGGGGGGGATCACAGATACGCAGTATTTT. This chain uses TRBV6-1 with TRBJ2-3; 8 nucleotides agree with TRBD2. CDR1 and CDR2 from the germline V gene are MNHNS and SASEGT. V was clipped by 2 bases and J by 2 bases; unmatched bases: 6. The CDR3 runs to 16 residues.

The chain joins TRBV6-1 to TRBJ2-7; 12 positions agree with TRBD2. The CDR3 length is 17 residues. V lost 4 bases and J lost 5; bases outside the gene matches: 12. The germline gives CDR1 MNHNS, CDR2 SASEGT. The CDR3 reads CASSGGLAGTRRHEQYF. The CDR3 bases are TGTGCCAGCAGTGGAGGACTAGCGGGAACCCGTCGCCACGAGCAGTACTTC.

This chain connects TRBV27 to TRBJ2-7; TRBD1 aligns across 10 bases. CDR1 and CDR2 (germline): MNHEY, SMNVEV (reference sequence). Germline trimming cut 3 bases from V and 6 bases from J; bases unmatched to any gene: 5. This CDR3 comprises 14 residues. The CDR3 coding sequence is TGTGCCAGCAGTTTTGGGGGACAGGGGATCGAGCAGTACTTC. Encoded protein: CASSFGGQGIEQYF.

This chain connects TRBV6-5 to TRBJ2-7; 8 bases agree with TRBD1. Per the germline V gene, CDR1 is MNHEY and CDR2 is SVGAGI. The CDR3 length is 15 residues. Losses at the gene ends were 1 base for V and 3 bases for J; bases not matched to a gene: 5. DNA of the CDR3: TGTGCCAGCAGTTACTGGGGGGACAGGCACTACGAGCAGTACTTC. Its translation is CASSYWGDRHYEQYF.

The J gene is TRBJ2-7, the V gene TRBV29-1, with no clear D. With 6 bases removed from V and 4 bases from J, the gap between germline ends came to 7 bases. The CDR3 covers 10 residues. In germline, CDR1 is SQVTM, CDR2 ANQGSEA. The CDR3 loop is CSVGGYEQYF. DNA of the CDR3: TGCAGCGTGGGCGGTTACGAGCAGTACTTC.

CDR3 DNA sequence: TGTGCCAGCAGCAAACTTGGGACAGGGGGCGGCGAGCAGTACTTC. Translation gives CASSKLGTGGGEQYF. The chain joins TRBV21-1 to TRBJ2-7; TRBD1, the table's D call, lacks a check against the DNA. TRBV21-1 is flagged as a pseudogene. The length of the CDR3 is 15 residues.

The gene calls are TRBV5-1 and TRBJ2-3; D unclear. The CDR3 runs 15 residues. Trimming took 2 bases from V and 1 from J, leaving 11 bases between them. CDR1 and CDR2 from the germline V gene are SGHRS and YFSETQ. CDR3 residues: CASSLQARGTDTQYF. The CDR3 nucleotides read TGCGCCAGCAGCTTACAAGCCCGAGGCACAGATACGCAGTATTTT.

This clonotype was detected a few times. The gene calls are TRBV28 and TRBJ1-6; D may be TRBD1 (5 bases). CDR1 is MDHEN and CDR2 is SYDVKM in the germline V gene. The CDR3 is 16 amino acids. V was pared by 2 bases and J by 3 bases, with 11 bases between. CDR3 sequence reads: CASSLIPGNYNSPLHF. The CDR3, as DNA: TGTGCCAGCAGTTTAATCCCAGGGAACTATAATTCACCCCTCCACTTT.

The CDR3 bases are TGTGCCTGGACAAATTTGGTGGACACTGAAGCTTTCTTT. Translated, it gives CAWTNLVDTEAFF. The chain couples TRBV30 to TRBJ1-1; D unresolved. The CDR3 totals 13 residues. Trimming took 4 bases from V and 3 from J, leaving 12 bases between them. Germline CDR1 and CDR2: GTSNPN and SVGIG (reference sequence).

The V call is TRBV11-3, the J call TRBJ2-2, with 8 nucleotides matching TRBD1. CDR1 and CDR2 from the germline V gene are SGHNT and YENEEA. The CDR3 spans 17 residues. The V gene end was trimmed by 0 bases and the J gene end by 5 bases; junction bases not matched to a gene: 8. CDR3 region: CASSLDRPGGRTGELFF. The CDR3 DNA follows: TGTGCCAGCAGCTTAGATCGTCCAGGGGGCCGAACCGGGGAGCTGTTTTTT.

This rearrangement joins TRBV15 to TRBJ2-2, with D unclear. The CDR3 covers 14 residues. Germline CDR1 LNHNV, CDR2 YYDKDF (reference sequence). The V and J ends lost 0 bases and 4 bases respectively, with 6 bases between them. DNA of the CDR3: TGTGCCACCAGCAGAGATCCCGCCACCGGGGAGCTGTTTTTT. This codes for CATSRDPATGELFF.

This clonotype appeared a few times. The rearrangement uses TRBV7-2 and TRBJ2-1; TRBD2 is a possible D gene (7 bases). In germline, CDR1 is SGHTA, CDR2 FQGNSA. The V end was cut by 0 bases, the J end by 2 bases, with 8 bases between. The CDR3 runs 15 residues. CDR3 amino acids: CASSLAGGPYNEQFF. The DNA of the CDR3 is TGTGCCAGCAGCTTAGCGGGGGGGCCCTACAATGAGCAGTTCTTC.

J is TRBJ2-1 and V is TRBV20-1; no reliable D call. The CDR3 is 8 amino acids. The V end lost 5 bases, the J end lost 9 bases, and 2 bases lay between the germline ends. The germline V gene has CDR1 DFQATT and CDR2 SNEGSKA (reference sequence). CDR3 region: CSAGEQFF. As DNA, the CDR3 is TGCAGTGCTGGTGAGCAGTTCTTC.

This clonotype was found a few times. The V and J genes are TRBV7-9 and TRBJ2-5, with TRBD2 matching 9 bases. CDR1 and CDR2 from the germline V gene are SEHNR and FQNEAQ (reference sequence). Losses at the gene ends were 5 bases for V and 2 bases for J; bases not matched to a gene: 6. The CDR3 length is 15 residues. DNA for the CDR3: TGTGCCAGCAGCCTTGGGACTAGCCCTCAAGAGACCCAGTACTTC. Amino acids: CASSLGTSPQETQYF.

This chain joins TRBV29-1 and TRBJ1-2; possible D gene TRBD1, 6 bases. The CDR3 is 13 amino acids. V was pared by 4 bases and J by 8 bases, with 17 bases between. From germline, CDR1 is SQVTM and CDR2 ANQGSEA. This chain's CDR3 is CSVVGVLGGGYTF. The CDR3 DNA is TGCAGCGTTGTCGGAGTCTTGGGGGGCGGCTACACCTTC. The variable domain in full, with the rest retrieved from reference TRBV29-1 and TRBJ1-2, is SAVISQKPSRDICQRGTSLTIQCQVDSQVTMMFWYRQQPGQSLTLIATANQGSEATYESGFVIDKFPISRPNLTFSTLTVSNMSPEDSSIYLCSVVGVLGGGYTFGSGTRLTVV.

This CDR3 is CASIPSGQPQTGELFF. In nucleotides, the CDR3 is TGTGCCAGCATCCCCTCCGGACAGCCCCAGACCGGGGAGCTGTTTTTT. The gene calls are TRBV6-2 or TRBV6-3 and TRBJ2-2; possible D gene TRBD1, 6 bases. The germline V and J ends were trimmed by 7 bases and 5 bases, with 20 bases remaining between them. Germline V lookup: CDR1 MNHEY, CDR2 SVGEGT. The CDR3 extends over 16 amino acids.

The chain couples TRBV6-1 to TRBJ1-2; D unresolved. This CDR3 spans 15 amino acids. The V end was cut by 6 bases, the J end by 5 bases, with 19 bases between. In germline, CDR1 is MNHNS, CDR2 SASEGT. The CDR3, as DNA: TGTGCCAGCAGCTCACTCCTGACTGCCGGGTATGGCTACACCTTC. Its translation: CASSSLLTAGYGYTF.

The sample holds a few counts of this clonotype. This sequence joins TRBV15 and TRBJ2-5, with a tentative D call TRBD2 (5 bases). The CDR3 runs 14 residues. CDR1 is LNHNV, CDR2 YYDKDF, per germline (reference sequence). Between the trimmed V and J ends, which lost 1 base and 3 bases, there was a span of 9 bases. The CDR3 nucleotides read TGTGCCACCAGCAGAGCTGCGCGGGAAGAGACCCAGTACTTC. Its translation: CATSRAAREETQYF.

The table lists this clonotype with a few counts. The chain links TRBV10-1 to TRBJ1-1; D unresolved. Germline CDR1 is WNHNN and CDR2 is SYGVQD (reference sequence). Deletions cut 3 bases from V and 10 bases from J, with 12 bases between. This CDR3 has 12 amino acids. CDR3 residues: CASSEAGYGAFF. CDR3 bases: TGCGCCAGCAGTGAAGCCGGGTACGGAGCTTTCTTT.

This clonotype was detected only a few times. The chain has TRBV6-1 and TRBJ2-1; no clear D gene. Germline CDR1 is MNHNS and CDR2 is SASEGT. The V end was cut by 7 bases, the J end by 4 bases, with 14 bases between. The CDR3 is made up of 14 amino acids. This CDR3 is CASTITGGYNEQFF. The CDR3 DNA reads TGTGCCAGCACCATTACGGGCGGATACAATGAGCAGTTCTTC.

This clonotype turned up a few times. This sequence joins TRBV7-8 and TRBJ1-2, with TRBD1 identical over 9 bases. CDR3 length equals 16 residues. The germline CDR1 and CDR2 sequences are SGHVS and FQNEAQ. The junction had 11 bases not matched to a gene; V was cut back by 6 bases and J by 3 bases. CDR3 protein: CASSYRGRNLDYGYTF. The CDR3 nucleotides are TGTGCCAGCAGTTACAGGGGGCGGAACCTTGACTATGGCTACACCTTC.